This record concerns one T cell receptor (beta chain) sequence. Its target is unknown. The data are from a study of T cells in Graves' hyperthyroidism and ophthalmopathy. Overall study findings and caveats: Using 13 V-J features, a model discriminated ophthalmopathy from stable hyperthyroidism. With a median lead of about 6.9 months before onset, the model predicted ophthalmopathy. Most clonotypes that expanded in the thyroid above 0.001 also showed up in blood.

V shed 8 bases and J shed 8 bases, with 30 bases lying between them. The CDR3 loop spans 17 amino acids. In germline, CDR1 is MGHDK, CDR2 SYGVNS. Researchers took RNA transcripts and amplified the TCR beta CDR3 regions from them. Initially, a first-round RT-PCR of the TCR CDR3 employed the HTBI primer set. Using its own MiXCR run on the multiplex PCR reads, TCRdb lists one record per CDR3 protein. Of nearly 750,000 distinct CDR3 sequences in the sample, 35% were seen once. The genes are TRBV25-1 and TRBJ1-2; possible D gene TRBD1, 5 bases. This TCR came from a woman between 40 and 55 years old with Graves' hyperthyroidism. The specimen was blood. CDR3 protein: CASHRPTDQGIGRGYTF. DNA for the CDR3: TGTGCCAGCCACCGCCCGACAGATCAGGGAATCGGCCGCGGCTACACCTTC.